This note documents a single TCR beta chain sequence. Its antigen is currently unknown. It was with 60 Vbeta and 13 Jbeta primers that the PCR ran. Clones were read by immunoSEQ multiplex PCR, and TCRdb kept only the in-frame ones, dropping some. The sample includes about 120,000 clones, roughly three quarters seen only once; the top ten take about 16%. This sample is part of a study of cytomegalovirus exposure and HLA in healthy donors. General observations from the study: Across HLA loci, a later analysis found differing TCR association rates, with DRB1 most and HLA-C fewest.

Germline loops: CDR1 SGDLS, CDR2 YYNGEE. There are 15 residues in the CDR3. Unmatched junction bases numbered 9, after V lost 5 bases and J lost 3 bases. The chain is built from TRBV9 and TRBJ2-7; 9 bases map to TRBD2. The sequencing input was PBMCs. This TCR came from a man between 50 and 59 years old in good health and CMV-seropositive. Here the CDR3 reads CASSRLAGSLYEQYF. The CDR3 DNA sequence: TGTGCCAGCAGTCGCCTAGCGGGGTCGCTCTACGAGCAGTACTTC.